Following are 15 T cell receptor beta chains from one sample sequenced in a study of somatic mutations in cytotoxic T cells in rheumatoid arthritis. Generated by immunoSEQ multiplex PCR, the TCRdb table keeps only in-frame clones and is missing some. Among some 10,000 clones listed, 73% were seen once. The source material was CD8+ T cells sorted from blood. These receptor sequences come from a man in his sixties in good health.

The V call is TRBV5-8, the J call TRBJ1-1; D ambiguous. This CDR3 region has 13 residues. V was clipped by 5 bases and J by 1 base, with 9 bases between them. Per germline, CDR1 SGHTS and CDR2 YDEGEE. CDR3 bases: TGTGCCAGCAGATTAACAGCGAACACTGAAGCTTTCTTT. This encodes CASRLTANTEAFF. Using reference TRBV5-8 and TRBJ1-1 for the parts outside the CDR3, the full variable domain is EAGVTQSPTHLIKTRGQQATLRCSPISGHTSVYWYQQALGLGLQFLLWYDEGEERNRGNFPPRFSGRQFPNYSSELNVNALELEDSALYLCASRLTANTEAFFGQGTRLTVV.

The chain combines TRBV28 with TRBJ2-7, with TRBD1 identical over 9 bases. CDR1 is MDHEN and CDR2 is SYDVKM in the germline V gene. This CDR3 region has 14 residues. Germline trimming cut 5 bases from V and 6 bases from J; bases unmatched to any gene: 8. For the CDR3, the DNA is TGTGCCAGCAGTGAAACCGGGACAGGGTCCGAGCAGTACTTC. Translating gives CASSETGTGSEQYF. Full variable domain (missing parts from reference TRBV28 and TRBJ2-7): DVKVTQSSRYLVKRTGEKVFLECVQDMDHENMFWYRQDPGLGLRLIYFSYDVKMKEKGDIPEGYSVSREKKERFSLILESASTNQTSMYLCASSETGTGSEQYFGPGTRLTVT.

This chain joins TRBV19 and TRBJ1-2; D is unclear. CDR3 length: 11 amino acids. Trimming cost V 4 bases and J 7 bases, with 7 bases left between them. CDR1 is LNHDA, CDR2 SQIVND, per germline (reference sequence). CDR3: CASSTFRGYTF. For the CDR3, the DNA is TGTGCCAGTAGTACGTTTCGTGGCTACACCTTC.

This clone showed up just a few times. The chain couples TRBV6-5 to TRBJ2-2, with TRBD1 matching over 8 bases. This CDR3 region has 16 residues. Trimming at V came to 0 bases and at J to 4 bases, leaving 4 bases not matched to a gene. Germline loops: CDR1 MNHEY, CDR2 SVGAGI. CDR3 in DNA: TGTGCCAGCAGTTACTCGACCAGGGGGCCCACCGGGGAGCTGTTTTTT. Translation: CASSYSTRGPTGELFF.

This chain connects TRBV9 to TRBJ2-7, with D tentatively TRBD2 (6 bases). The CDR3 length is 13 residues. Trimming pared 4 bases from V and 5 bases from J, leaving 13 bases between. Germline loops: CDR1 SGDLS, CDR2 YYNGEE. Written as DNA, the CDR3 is TGTGCCAGCAGCTTCAGCGGGTACAACGAGCAGTACTTC. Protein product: CASSFSGYNEQYF.

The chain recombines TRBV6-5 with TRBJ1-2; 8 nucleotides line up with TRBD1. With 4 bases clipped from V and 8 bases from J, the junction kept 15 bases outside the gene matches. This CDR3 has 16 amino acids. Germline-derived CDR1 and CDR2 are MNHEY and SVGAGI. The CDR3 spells CASSLLGAGGGHGYTF. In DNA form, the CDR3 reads TGTGCCAGCAGTTTACTCGGGGCAGGGGGCGGACACGGCTACACCTTC.

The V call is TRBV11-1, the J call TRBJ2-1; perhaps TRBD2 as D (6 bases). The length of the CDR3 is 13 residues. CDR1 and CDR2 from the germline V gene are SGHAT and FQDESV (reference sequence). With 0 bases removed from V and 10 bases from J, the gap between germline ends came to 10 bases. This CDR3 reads CASSLASAGEQFF. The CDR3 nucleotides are TGTGCCAGCAGCTTAGCCTCGGCGGGGGAGCAGTTCTTC.

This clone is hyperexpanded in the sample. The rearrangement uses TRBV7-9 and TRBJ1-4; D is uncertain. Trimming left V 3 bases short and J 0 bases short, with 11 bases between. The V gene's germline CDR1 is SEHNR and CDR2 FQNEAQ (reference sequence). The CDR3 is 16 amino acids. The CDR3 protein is CASSLVGVATNEKLFF. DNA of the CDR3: TGTGCCAGCAGCTTGGTCGGGGTTGCAACTAATGAAAAACTGTTTTTT.

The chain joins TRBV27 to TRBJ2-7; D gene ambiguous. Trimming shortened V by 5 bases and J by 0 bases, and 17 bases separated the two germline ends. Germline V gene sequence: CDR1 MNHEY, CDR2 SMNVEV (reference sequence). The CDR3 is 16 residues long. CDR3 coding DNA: TGTGCCAGCAGTCCTCGCCCGGGCCTGAGCTCCTACGAGCAGTACTTC. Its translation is CASSPRPGLSSYEQYF.

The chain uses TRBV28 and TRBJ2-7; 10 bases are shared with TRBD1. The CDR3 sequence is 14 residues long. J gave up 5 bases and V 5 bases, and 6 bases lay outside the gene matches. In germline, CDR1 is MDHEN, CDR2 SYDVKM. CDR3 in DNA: TGTGCCAGCAGTCCCGGGACAGGGGTTGACGAGCAGTACTTC. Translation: CASSPGTGVDEQYF.

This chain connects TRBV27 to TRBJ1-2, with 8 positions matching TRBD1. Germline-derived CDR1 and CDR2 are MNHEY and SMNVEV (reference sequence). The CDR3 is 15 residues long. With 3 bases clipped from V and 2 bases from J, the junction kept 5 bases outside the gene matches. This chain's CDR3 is CASSLTGEGNYGYTF. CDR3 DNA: TGTGCCAGCAGTTTGACAGGGGAAGGGAACTATGGCTACACCTTC.

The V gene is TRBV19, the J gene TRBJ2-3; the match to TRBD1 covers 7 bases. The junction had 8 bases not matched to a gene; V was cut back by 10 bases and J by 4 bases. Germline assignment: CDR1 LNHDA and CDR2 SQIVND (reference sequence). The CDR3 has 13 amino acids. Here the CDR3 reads CAIGNRGADTQYF. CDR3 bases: TGTGCCATTGGGAACAGGGGCGCAGATACGCAGTATTTT.

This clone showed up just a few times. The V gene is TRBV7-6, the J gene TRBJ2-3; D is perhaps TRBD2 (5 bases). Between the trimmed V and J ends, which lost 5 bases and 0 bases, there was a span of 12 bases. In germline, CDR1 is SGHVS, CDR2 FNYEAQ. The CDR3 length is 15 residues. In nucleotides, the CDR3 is TGTGCCAGCAGCGCCGGAGGTGCCAGCACAGATACGCAGTATTTT. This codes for CASSAGGASTDTQYF.

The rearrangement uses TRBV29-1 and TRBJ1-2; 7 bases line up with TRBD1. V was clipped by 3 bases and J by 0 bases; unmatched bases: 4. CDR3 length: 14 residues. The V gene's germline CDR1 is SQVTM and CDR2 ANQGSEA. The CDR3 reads CSVDPGQSNYGYTF. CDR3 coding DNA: TGCAGCGTTGACCCGGGACAGTCTAACTATGGCTACACCTTC.

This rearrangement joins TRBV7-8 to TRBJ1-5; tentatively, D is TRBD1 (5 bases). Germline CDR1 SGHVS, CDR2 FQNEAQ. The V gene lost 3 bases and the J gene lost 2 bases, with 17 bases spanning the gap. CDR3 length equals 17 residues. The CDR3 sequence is CASSLLWGPSGNQPQHF. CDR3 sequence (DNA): TGTGCCAGCAGCTTGCTCTGGGGACCCTCGGGCAATCAGCCCCAGCATTTT.